These T cell receptor beta chains were read from a single sample in a study of blood T cell repertoires in COVID-19. Profiled with immunoSEQ multiplex PCR; TCRdb holds only in-frame clones, not every one. The table includes about 97,000 clones, 87% detected once. Sequencing was performed on peripheral blood. Receptor source: a human donor in a cohort sampled during active COVID-19. The CDR3 runs from the conserved cysteine through the conserved F or W. A D gene is named only where the DNA matches it firmly. Not all rows give a size; the values are once, few, many and, for expanded clones, a class.

V gene,D gene,J gene,clone size,CDR3 protein,CDR3 DNA
TRBV19,NA,TRBJ2-1,NA,CASSFGGRENEQFF,TGTGCCAGTAGTTTCGGGGGGCGTGAGAATGAGCAGTTCTTC
TRBV21-1,NA,TRBJ1-4,once,CATSGTGGEKLFF,TGTGCCACTTCCGGGACAGGGGGGGAAAAACTGTTTTTT
TRBV7-9,TRBD1,TRBJ1-5,NA,CASSLEGGQPQHF,TGTGCCAGCAGCTTAGAAGGGGGCCAGCCCCAGCATTTT
TRBV7-6,NA,TRBJ2-3,once,CASSIIGVGRDTQYF,TGTGCCAGCAGCATAATAGGGGTTGGAAGAGATACGCAGTATTTT
TRBV18,NA,TRBJ1-1,NA,CASSPDSGTEAFF,TGTGCCAGCTCACCCGACTCAGGGACTGAAGCTTTCTTT
TRBV30,NA,TRBJ1-1,few,CAWTRGGRNTEAFF,TGTGCCTGGACACGCGGGGGGAGGAACACTGAAGCTTTCTTT
TRBV4-2,NA,TRBJ1-1,NA,CASSQEGHPNTEAFF,TGTGCCAGCAGCCAAGAGGGACACCCGAACACTGAAGCTTTCTTT
TRBV7-2,NA,TRBJ1-2,NA,CASSLNSVSPNAGYTF,TGTGCCAGCAGCTTAAATTCGGTATCCCCTAACGCCGGCTACACCTTC
TRBV28,TRBD2,TRBJ2-3,NA,CASSPAGLAGVDTQYF,TGTGCCAGCAGTCCAGCTGGGCTAGCGGGAGTAGATACGCAGTATTTT
TRBV4-1,TRBD1,TRBJ1-6,NA,CASSPTGTGSYNSPLHF,TGCGCCAGCAGTCCGACAGGGACCGGCTCCTATAATTCACCCCTCCACTTT
TRBV4-2,TRBD1,TRBJ1-6,medium-sized,CASSQDGAGGYSPLHF,TGTGCCAGCAGCCAAGATGGGGCAGGGGGTTATTCACCCCTCCACTTT
TRBV6-5,TRBD2,TRBJ2-2,NA,CASSPSGGGTGELFF,TGTGCCAGCAGCCCCTCCGGGGGGGGCACCGGGGAGCTGTTTTTT
TRBV5-1,NA,TRBJ1-1,NA,CASSELMNTEAFF,TGCGCCAGCAGCGAGCTTATGAACACTGAAGCTTTCTTT
TRBV6-6,TRBD1,TRBJ2-7,few,CASSYSTGAYEQYF,TGTGCCAGCAGTTACTCGACAGGGGCCTACGAGCAGTACTTC
TRBV7-9,TRBD1,TRBJ2-5,NA,CASSFTGGGETQYF,TGTGCCAGCAGCTTTACAGGGGGTGGGGAGACCCAGTACTTC
TRBV11-3,TRBD1,TRBJ2-1,NA,CASSTNRGRTYNEQFF,TGTGCCAGCAGTACAAACAGGGGAAGGACCTACAATGAGCAGTTCTTC
TRBV29-1,NA,TRBJ1-2,few,CSVVTPYFGGSGLF,TGCAGCGTTGTCACCCCCTACTTTGGTGGGAGCGGACTCTTC
TRBV5-4,TRBD1,TRBJ1-4,NA,CASSSRQGPATNEKLFF,TGTGCCAGCAGCTCCCGACAGGGGCCTGCAACTAATGAAAAACTGTTTTTT
TRBV6-4,NA,TRBJ1-1,NA,CASSARGGTLLSEAFF,TGTGCCAGCAGTGCGCGAGGGGGAACACTACTTTCTGAAGCTTTCTTT
TRBV15,TRBD1,TRBJ1-2,NA,CATSKDRGYGYTF,TGTGCCACCAGCAAAGACAGGGGCTATGGCTACACCTTC
TRBV2,TRBD1,TRBJ1-1,NA,CASGQETGEEAFF,TGTGCCAGCGGACAGGAGACAGGGGAGGAAGCTTTCTTT
TRBV28,TRBD1,TRBJ2-1,NA,CASSLSRTGSHNEQFF,TGTGCCAGCAGTTTAAGTCGGACAGGTAGTCACAATGAGCAGTTCTTC
TRBV2,NA,TRBJ2-5,NA,CASTNGLQETQYF,TGTGCCAGCACCAACGGACTTCAAGAGACCCAGTACTTC
TRBV7-2,NA,TRBJ1-6,NA,CASSLDGLLRSPLHF,TGTGCCAGCAGCTTAGACGGACTCTTAAGGTCACCCCTCCACTTT
TRBV20-1,TRBD2,TRBJ2-1,once,CSASRVKREFDNEQFF,TGCAGTGCTAGTCGTGTCAAGCGGGAGTTCGACAATGAGCAGTTCTTC
TRBV10-2,TRBD1,TRBJ1-1,NA,CASTYLRQGPNTEAFF,TGCGCCAGCACCTACCTTCGACAGGGGCCGAACACTGAAGCTTTCTTT
TRBV6-5,NA,TRBJ1-1,NA,CASSYHDMNTEAFF,TGTGCCAGCAGTTACCACGACATGAACACTGAAGCTTTCTTT
TRBV28,TRBD1,TRBJ1-2,NA,CATDDRGNGYTF,TGTGCCACCGATGACAGGGGGAATGGCTACACCTTC
TRBV11-2,NA,TRBJ2-7,once,CASSPPGSGGSYEQYF,TGTGCCAGCAGCCCCCCCGGTAGTGGCGGTTCCTACGAGCAGTACTTC
TRBV5-1,NA,TRBJ1-1,once,CASSPMGPEAFF,TGCGCCAGCAGCCCCATGGGGCCTGAAGCTTTCTTT
TRBV4-1,NA,TRBJ1-2,NA,CASSPRQGSIYGYTF,TGCGCCAGCAGCCCCCGGCAGGGGTCGATTTATGGCTACACCTTC
TRBV6-5,TRBD1,TRBJ1-3,NA,CASKQGSSGNTIYF,TGTGCCAGCAAACAGGGGAGCTCTGGAAACACCATATATTTT
TRBV12-5,TRBD1,TRBJ1-5,once,CASGNRGQPQHF,TGTGCTAGTGGTAACAGGGGGCAGCCCCAGCATTTT
TRBV3-1/TRBV3-2,NA,TRBJ1-1,NA,CASSQVTGITEAFF,TGTGCCAGCAGCCAGGTAACAGGTATCACTGAAGCTTTCTTT
TRBV3-1/TRBV3-2,TRBD1,TRBJ1-6,NA,CASSRDRGPLHF,TGTGCCAGCAGCCGAGACAGGGGACCCCTCCACTTT
TRBV10-2,TRBD2,TRBJ2-7,NA,CASSDPTSYPDEQYF,TGCGCCAGCAGTGACCCGACTAGCTACCCCGACGAGCAGTACTTC
TRBV11-3,NA,TRBJ2-7,NA,CASSLTGYEQYF,TGTGCCAGCAGCTTGACAGGCTACGAGCAGTACTTC
TRBV6-2/TRBV6-3,TRBD1,TRBJ2-2,NA,CASSTGTGATHSTGELFF,TGTGCCAGCAGTACCGGGACAGGGGCCACCCATTCCACCGGGGAGCTGTTTTTT
TRBV18,NA,TRBJ2-7,NA,CASSPFEGSPYEQYF,TGTGCCAGCTCACCATTTGAGGGTAGTCCCTACGAGCAGTACTTC
TRBV15,TRBD1,TRBJ1-2,NA,CATSRDGTGGGYTF,TGTGCCACCAGCAGAGACGGGACAGGAGGTGGCTACACCTTC
TRBV3-1/TRBV3-2,NA,TRBJ2-2,NA,CASRTSITGELFF,TGTGCCAGCAGGACTAGTATCACCGGGGAGCTGTTTTTT
TRBV7-9,NA,TRBJ1-3,NA,CASSLGEVLSGNTIYF,TGTGCCAGCAGCTTAGGAGAGGTCCTCTCTGGAAACACCATATATTTT
TRBV7-9,TRBD1,TRBJ1-1,NA,CASSYDRQGNTEAFF,TGTGCCAGCAGCTACGATAGACAGGGTAACACTGAAGCTTTCTTT